Listed below are T cell receptor beta chains from one sample, sequenced in a study of T cell repertoires in cytomegalovirus infection. What these receptors recognize is not known. TCRdb passed the reads through MiXCR, listing each CDR3 protein once. The sample lists 300,000 to 400,000 distinct CDR3 sequences; 25% to 30% were seen once. The sample here was cultured PBMCs, taken from culture after CMV antigen stimulation. Receptors were obtained from a human donor in good health (CMV status not recorded). Some clones in this sample may be carry-over from other donors' samples. Both conserved end residues are part of each CDR3. D genes are given only for firm matches. Expanded clones get a size class; other rows say once, few or many, or leave the size out.

D gene	V gene	J gene	clone size	CDR3 length	CDR3 protein	CDR3 DNA
TRBD1	TRBV12-3/TRBV12-4	TRBJ1-2	.	12	CASSRDRARYTF	TGTGCCAGCAGTCGGGACAGGGCCCGCTACACCTTC
.	TRBV7-8	TRBJ1-1	few	12	CASSLISTEAFF	TGTGCCAGCAGCTTAATTAGTACTGAAGCTTTCTTT
.	TRBV28	TRBJ1-1	.	15	CASSPGRTMNTEAFF	TGTGCCAGCAGTCCCGGACGGACTATGAACACTGAAGCTTTCTTT
TRBD2	TRBV7-9	TRBJ2-5	few	16	CASSPRTSGVQETQYF	TGTGCCAGCAGCCCCCGGACTAGCGGGGTACAAGAGACCCAGTACTTC
TRBD2	TRBV20-1	TRBJ2-1	.	16	CSARPAGTRAYNEQFF	TGCAGTGCTAGACCAGCCGGGACTAGAGCCTACAATGAGCAGTTCTTC
.	TRBV4-2	TRBJ2-1	.	17	CASSQDPGTPTYNEQFF	TGTGCCAGCAGCCAAGATCCAGGGACACCCACCTACAATGAGCAGTTCTTC
.	TRBV20-1	TRBJ2-5	few	14	CSARDAGKQETQYF	TGCAGTGCTAGAGATGCGGGGAAGCAAGAGACCCAGTACTTC
TRBD1	TRBV7-2	TRBJ1-5	.	16	CASSPTGQGFYQPQHF	TGTGCCAGCAGCCCTACTGGACAGGGTTTTTATCAGCCCCAGCATTTT
.	TRBV4-1	TRBJ1-1	few	16	CASSQPPRDKNTEAFF	TGCGCCAGCAGCCAACCTCCCCGGGACAAGAACACTGAAGCTTTCTTT
.	TRBV6-6	TRBJ2-3	.	16	CASSERPGPSTDTQYF	TGTGCCAGCAGTGAGCGACCCGGGCCCAGCACAGATACGCAGTATTTT
.	TRBV20-1	TRBJ1-1	.	14	CSARTGLLNTEAFF	TGCAGTGCTAGAACGGGCCTGCTGAACACTGAAGCTTTCTTT
.	TRBV7-2	TRBJ2-7	many	13	CASSRAGPYEQYF	TGTGCCAGCAGCCGTGCGGGGCCCTACGAGCAGTACTTC
TRBD2	TRBV7-6	TRBJ2-1	.	18	CASSLVEAGEGTRNEQFF	TGTGCCAGCAGCTTAGTTGAAGCGGGAGAGGGGACGAGGAATGAGCAGTTCTTC
.	TRBV6-1	TRBJ1-1	.	16	CASSEEYNRANTEAFF	TGTGCCAGCAGTGAAGAGTATAACAGGGCGAACACTGAAGCTTTCTTT
.	TRBV7-9	TRBJ2-5	.	15	CASSLRSGGLETQYF	TGTGCCAGCAGCTTACGATCAGGGGGGCTAGAGACCCAGTACTTC
.	TRBV5-4	TRBJ1-1	few	13	CASSLGPDRLAFF	TGTGCCAGCAGCTTGGGCCCCGACAGGTTGGCTTTCTTT
TRBD1	TRBV7-4	TRBJ1-6	few	15	CASSTTTGLSSPLHF	TGTGCCAGCAGCACCACGACAGGGTTAAGCTCACCCCTCCACTTT
.	TRBV11-2	TRBJ2-1	.	17	CASSLDLAGEGVSEQFF	TGTGCCAGCAGCTTAGATTTGGCCGGAGAGGGGGTATCTGAGCAGTTCTTC
.	TRBV6-5	TRBJ1-2	few	13	CASSYDLWGGYTF	TGTGCCAGCAGTTACGACTTGTGGGGGGGCTACACCTTC
TRBD1	TRBV7-6	TRBJ2-1	.	16	CASSADTGVRYNEQFF	TGTGCCAGCAGCGCCGATACAGGGGTCCGTTACAATGAGCAGTTCTTC
.	TRBV28	TRBJ1-5	few	14	CASSSDSRNQPQHF	TGTGCCAGCAGCTCGGACAGCAGGAATCAGCCCCAGCATTTT
TRBD2	TRBV12-5	TRBJ2-3	.	16	CASGLGTGGSTDTQYF	TGTGCTAGTGGTTTGGGGACGGGAGGAAGCACAGATACGCAGTATTTT
.	TRBV7-3	TRBJ1-1	few	13	CASSSSGDAVAFF	TGTGCCAGCAGCTCATCAGGGGACGCGGTGGCTTTCTTT
.	TRBV10-3	TRBJ2-1	few	14	CAIMSSGSYNEQFF	TGTGCCATCATGAGTAGCGGCTCCTACAATGAGCAGTTCTTC
.	TRBV27	TRBJ1-2	many	15	CASSLKPDRIGGYTF	TGTGCCAGCAGTTTAAAACCCGACAGAATCGGTGGCTACACCTTC
.	TRBV20-1	TRBJ1-1	.	13	CSASQGRNTEAFF	TGCAGTGCTAGTCAGGGGAGGAACACTGAAGCTTTCTTT
TRBD1	TRBV10-3	TRBJ2-7	.	15	CAISDPGQGRYEQYF	TGTGCCATCAGTGACCCGGGACAGGGGCGTTACGAGCAGTACTTC
.	TRBV7-8	TRBJ1-1	many	15	CASSLRVRMNTEAFF	TGTGCCAGCAGCTTACGTGTCAGGATGAACACTGAAGCTTTCTTT
.	TRBV5-1	TRBJ1-2	.	17	CASRAETATGLNYGYTF	TGCGCCAGCAGGGCCGAGACAGCCACGGGGCTTAACTATGGCTACACCTTC
TRBD1	TRBV6-5	TRBJ1-6	once	14	CASSQGAEYSPLHF	TGTGCCAGCAGCCAGGGGGCTGAGTATTCACCCCTCCACTTT
.	TRBV27	TRBJ1-4	.	16	CASSINPGQGDEKLFF	TGTGCCAGCAGCATAAACCCCGGGCAGGGTGATGAAAAACTGTTTTTT
TRBD1	TRBV4-2	TRBJ1-5	.	15	CASSQEPGGNQPQHF	TGTGCCAGCAGCCAAGAACCAGGGGGGAATCAGCCCCAGCATTTT
.	TRBV9	TRBJ2-5	.	15	CASSVGHRLVETQYF	TGTGCCAGCAGCGTAGGACACAGGCTCGTGGAGACCCAGTACTTC
.	TRBV10-3	TRBJ1-2	.	15	CAISELWKGECGYTF	TGTGCCATCAGTGAGTTGTGGAAGGGGGAATGTGGCTACACCTTC
.	TRBV19	TRBJ1-5	.	14	CASSTHEGNRPQHF	TGTGCCAGTAGTACTCATGAAGGCAATCGGCCCCAGCATTTT
.	TRBV27	TRBJ1-1	.	13	CASSKVPNTEAFF	TGTGCCAGCAGCAAAGTACCGAACACTGAAGCTTTCTTT
.	TRBV10-3	TRBJ2-5	few	15	CAIRKGDSSQETQYF	TGTGCCATCAGAAAGGGGGACTCTAGCCAAGAGACCCAGTACTTC
TRBD1	TRBV28	TRBJ1-1	.	15	CAVQGNYRMNTEAFF	TGTGCCGTACAGGGGAATTATAGGATGAACACTGAAGCTTTCTTT
TRBD1	TRBV12-3/TRBV12-4	TRBJ1-6	.	15	CASSSLDRGNSPLHF	TGTGCCAGCAGTTCCCTCGACAGGGGGAATTCACCCCTCCACTTT
.	TRBV3-1	TRBJ2-1	.	12	CASSHSADEQFF	TGTGCCAGCAGCCACTCGGCAGATGAGCAGTTCTTC
.	TRBV6-6	TRBJ1-6	.	17	CASSYSPPQAGNSPLHF	TGTGCCAGCAGTTACTCACCCCCCCAGGCCGGTAATTCACCCCTCCACTTT
TRBD1	TRBV7-2	TRBJ2-7	many	15	CASSSGQGGTYEQYF	TGTGCCAGCAGCTCGGGACAGGGAGGGACCTACGAGCAGTACTTC